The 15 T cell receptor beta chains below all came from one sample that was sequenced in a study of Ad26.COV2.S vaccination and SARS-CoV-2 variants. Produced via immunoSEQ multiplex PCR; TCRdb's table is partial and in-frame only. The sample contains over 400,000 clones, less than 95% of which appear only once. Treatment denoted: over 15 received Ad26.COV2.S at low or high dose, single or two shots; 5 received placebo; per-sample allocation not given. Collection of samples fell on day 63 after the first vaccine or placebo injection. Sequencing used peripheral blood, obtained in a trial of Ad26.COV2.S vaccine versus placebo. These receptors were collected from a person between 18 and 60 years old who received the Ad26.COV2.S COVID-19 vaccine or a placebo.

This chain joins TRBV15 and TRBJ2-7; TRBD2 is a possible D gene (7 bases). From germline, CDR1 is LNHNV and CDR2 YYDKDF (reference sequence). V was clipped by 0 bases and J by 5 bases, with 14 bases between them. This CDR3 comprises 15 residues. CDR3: CATSRDRGAQHEQYF. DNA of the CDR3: TGTGCCACCAGCAGAGATCGGGGGGCTCAGCACGAGCAGTACTTC. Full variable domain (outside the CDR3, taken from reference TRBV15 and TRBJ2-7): DAMVIQNPRYQVTQFGKPVTLSCSQTLNHNVMYWYQQKSSQAPKLLFHYYDKDFNNEADTPDNFQSRRPNTSFCFLDIRSPGLGDTAMYLCATSRDRGAQHEQYFGPGTRLTVT.

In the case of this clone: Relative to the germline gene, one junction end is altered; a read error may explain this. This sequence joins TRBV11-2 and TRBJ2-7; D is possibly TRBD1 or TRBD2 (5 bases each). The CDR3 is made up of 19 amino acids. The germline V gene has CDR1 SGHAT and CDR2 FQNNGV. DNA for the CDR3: TGTGCCAGCAGCCTAGAGCCCCCGGGGCCAGTAAGTGGGTCCTACGAGCAGTACTTC. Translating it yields CASSLEPPGPVSGSYEQYF.

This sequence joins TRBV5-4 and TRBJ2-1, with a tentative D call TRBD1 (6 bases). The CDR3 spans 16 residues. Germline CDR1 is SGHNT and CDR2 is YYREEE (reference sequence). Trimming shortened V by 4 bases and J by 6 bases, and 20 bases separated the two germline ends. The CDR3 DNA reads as TGTGCCAGCAGCCCGAGGGGGAACAGAATGGGCAATGAGCAGTTCTTC. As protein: CASSPRGNRMGNEQFF.

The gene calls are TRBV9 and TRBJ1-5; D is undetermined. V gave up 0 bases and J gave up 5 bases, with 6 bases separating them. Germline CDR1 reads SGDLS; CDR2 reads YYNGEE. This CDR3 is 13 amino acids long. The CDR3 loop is CASSVAPDQPQHF. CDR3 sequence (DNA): TGTGCCAGCAGCGTAGCACCCGATCAGCCCCAGCATTTT.

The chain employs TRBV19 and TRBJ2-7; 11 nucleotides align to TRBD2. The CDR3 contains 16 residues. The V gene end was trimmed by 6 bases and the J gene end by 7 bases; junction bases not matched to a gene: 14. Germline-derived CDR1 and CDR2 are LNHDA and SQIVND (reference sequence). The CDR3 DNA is TGTGCCAGTAGCGCCCTAGGGACTAGCGGCCCCAGGGAGCAGTACTTC. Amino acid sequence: CASSALGTSGPREQYF.

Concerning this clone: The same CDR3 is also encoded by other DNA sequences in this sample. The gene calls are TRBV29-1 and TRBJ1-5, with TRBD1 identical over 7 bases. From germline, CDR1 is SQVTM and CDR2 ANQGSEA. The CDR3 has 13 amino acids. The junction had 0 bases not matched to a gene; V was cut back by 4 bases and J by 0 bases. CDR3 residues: CSVGQGSNQPQHF. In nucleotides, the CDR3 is TGCAGCGTTGGACAGGGTAGCAATCAGCCCCAGCATTTT.

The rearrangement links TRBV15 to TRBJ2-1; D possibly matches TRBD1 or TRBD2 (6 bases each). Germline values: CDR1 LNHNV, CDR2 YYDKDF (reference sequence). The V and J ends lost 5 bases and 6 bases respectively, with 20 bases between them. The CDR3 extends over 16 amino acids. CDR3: CATSPLRRGSGNEQFF. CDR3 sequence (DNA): TGTGCCACCAGCCCCCTTAGGAGGGGGTCCGGCAATGAGCAGTTCTTC.

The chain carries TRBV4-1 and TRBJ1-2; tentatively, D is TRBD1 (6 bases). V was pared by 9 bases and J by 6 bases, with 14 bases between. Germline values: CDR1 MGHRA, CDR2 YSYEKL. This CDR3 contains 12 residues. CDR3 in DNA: TGCGCCAGTTCTGAACAGGGAAATGGCTACACCTTC. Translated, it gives CASSEQGNGYTF.

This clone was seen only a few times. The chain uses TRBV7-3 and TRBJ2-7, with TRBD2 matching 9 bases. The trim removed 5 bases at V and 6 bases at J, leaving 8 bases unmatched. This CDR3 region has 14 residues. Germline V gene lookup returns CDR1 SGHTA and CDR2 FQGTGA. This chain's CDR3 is CASSQAGLASEQYF. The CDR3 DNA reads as TGTGCCAGCAGCCAGGCTGGACTAGCGAGCGAGCAGTACTTC.

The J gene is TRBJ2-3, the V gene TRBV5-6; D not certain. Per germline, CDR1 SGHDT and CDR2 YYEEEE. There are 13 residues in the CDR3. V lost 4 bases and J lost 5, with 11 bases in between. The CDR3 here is CASSKENQDTQYF. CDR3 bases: TGTGCCAGCAGCAAGGAAAATCAAGATACGCAGTATTTT.

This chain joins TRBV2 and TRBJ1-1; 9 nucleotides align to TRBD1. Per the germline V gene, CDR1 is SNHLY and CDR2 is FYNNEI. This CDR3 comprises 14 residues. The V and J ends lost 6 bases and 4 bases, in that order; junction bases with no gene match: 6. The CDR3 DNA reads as TGTGCCAGCAGCCGACAGGGGGGCGCCACTGAAGCTTTCTTT. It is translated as CASSRQGGATEAFF.

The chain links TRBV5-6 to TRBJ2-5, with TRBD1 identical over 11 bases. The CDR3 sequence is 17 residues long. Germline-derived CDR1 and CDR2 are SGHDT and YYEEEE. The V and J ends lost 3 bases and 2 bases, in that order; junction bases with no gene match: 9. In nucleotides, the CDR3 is TGTGCCAGCAGCTCTCGGACAGGGGGCCTGCGACAAGAGACCCAGTACTTC. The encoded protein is CASSSRTGGLRQETQYF.

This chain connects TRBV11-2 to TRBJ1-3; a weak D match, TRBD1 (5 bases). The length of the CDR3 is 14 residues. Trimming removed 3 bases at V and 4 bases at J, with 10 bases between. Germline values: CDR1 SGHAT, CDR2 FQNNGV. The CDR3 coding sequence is TGTGCCAGCAGCTTGGGGACGGTGGGAAACACCATATATTTT. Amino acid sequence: CASSLGTVGNTIYF.

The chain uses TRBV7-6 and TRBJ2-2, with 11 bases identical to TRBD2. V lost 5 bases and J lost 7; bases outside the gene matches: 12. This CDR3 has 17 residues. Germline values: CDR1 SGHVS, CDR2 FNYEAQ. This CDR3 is CASSPETSGSWHGELFF. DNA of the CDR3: TGTGCCAGCAGCCCAGAAACTAGCGGGAGTTGGCACGGGGAGCTGTTTTTT.

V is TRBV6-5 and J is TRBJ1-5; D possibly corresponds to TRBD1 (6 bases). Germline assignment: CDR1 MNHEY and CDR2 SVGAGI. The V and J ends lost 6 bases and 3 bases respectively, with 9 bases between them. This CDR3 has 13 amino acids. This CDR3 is CASSGQHNQPQHF. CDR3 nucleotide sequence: TGTGCCAGCAGCGGACAGCACAATCAGCCCCAGCATTTT.